This TCR beta chain was obtained from a study of cytomegalovirus exposure and HLA in healthy donors. Study summary: For the approximately 400 genotyped donors, 75% to 90% fell within the Caucasian-associated ancestry cluster.

Overall study findings and caveats: Earlier results showed most TCR beta V segments being productive about 90% or about 30% of the time. It has been reported that TCR beta sequences accurately predicted the HLA-A and HLA-B alleles of most subjects. In the analysis, some V segments, TRBV6-2 and TRBV6-3 included, were excluded as indistinguishable.

The V end was cut by 6 bases, the J end by 0 bases, with 11 bases between. The CDR3 consists of 14 residues. In germline, CDR1 is SGHDT, CDR2 YYEEEE. Use of 60 Vbeta and 13 Jbeta primers characterized the PCR. Assay: immunoSEQ multiplex PCR; the TCRdb copy retains only in-frame clones and omits some. The data contain about 130,000 clones, approximately 82% of them singletons. A note on this clone: What it binds is unknown.

The sample comprised PBMCs. This rearrangement joins TRBV5-6 to TRBJ2-3; possibly TRBD2 for D (6 bases). The receptor was isolated from a man aged 50 to 59 in good health and CMV-seronegative. CDR3 bases: TGTGCCAGCACCGCGGGGACTAGCACAGATACGCAGTATTTT. Translated: CASTAGTSTDTQYF.